This entry lists 9 T cell receptor beta chains sequenced from one sample in a study of PD-L1 blockade in urothelial cancer. Clones were sequenced by immunoSEQ multiplex PCR, and TCRdb holds only the in-frame ones, with some missing. The sample has approximately 32,000 clones; approximately 80% are singletons. Material: PBMCs, obtained around atezolizumab (anti-PD-L1) treatment. These receptors all come from a man aged 60 to 75 with urothelial cancer.

J is TRBJ2-5 and V is TRBV4-1; TRBD2 aligns across 10 bases. Germline CDR1 is MGHRA and CDR2 is YSYEKL. V was pared by 1 base and J by 4 bases, with 9 bases of the junction left unmatched. There are 17 residues in the CDR3. The CDR3 DNA reads TGCGCCAGCAGCCAAGGTTACAGCGGGAGGGCCCCAGAGACCCAGTACTTC. This translates into CASSQGYSGRAPETQYF.

The genes are TRBV6-1 and TRBJ1-5; 8 nucleotides match TRBD1. The germline V gene has CDR1 MNHNS and CDR2 SASEGT. This CDR3 is built from 14 residues. Losses at the gene ends were 7 bases for V and 4 bases for J; bases not matched to a gene: 6. CDR3 sequence: CASTLQGVNQPQHF. The CDR3 DNA follows: TGTGCCAGCACCCTACAGGGGGTTAATCAGCCCCAGCATTTT.

V is TRBV19 and J is TRBJ2-1; D perhaps matches TRBD1 (5 bases). V was pared by 3 bases and J by 7 bases, with 16 bases between. In germline, CDR1 is LNHDA, CDR2 SQIVND (reference sequence). The CDR3 sequence is 15 residues long. The CDR3 reads CASSIRGSGQNEQFF. The CDR3 DNA reads TGTGCCAGTAGTATTAGGGGAAGTGGTCAAAATGAGCAGTTCTTC.

This chain links TRBV18 with TRBJ1-5; D perhaps matches TRBD1 (6 bases). V gave up 3 bases and J gave up 5 bases, with 17 bases separating them. Germline CDR1 and CDR2: KGHSH and LQKENI. The CDR3 has 16 residues. The CDR3 coding sequence is TGTGCCAGCTCACCTACGAAGGGACAAGGATATCAGCCCCAGCATTTT. Translating gives CASSPTKGQGYQPQHF.

The V and J genes are TRBV7-3 and TRBJ2-6; D is uncertain. CDR1 is SGHTA and CDR2 is FQGTGA in the germline V gene. CDR3 size: 13 residues. Trimming stripped 5 bases from V and 6 bases from J, with 8 bases between. The CDR3 DNA reads as TGTGCCAGCAGCCCCCAGATGGCCAACGTCCTGACTTTC. Its protein product is CASSPQMANVLTF.

Only one count was recorded for this clone. The rearrangement uses TRBV30 and TRBJ2-5, with TRBD2 matching 7 bases. Trimming at V came to 3 bases and at J to 0 bases, leaving 7 bases not matched to a gene. Germline V lookup: CDR1 GTSNPN, CDR2 SVGIG (reference sequence). The CDR3 is 15 residues long. CDR3 bases: TGTGCCTGGAGAGAGACCGGGAGGAACCAAGAGACCCAGTACTTC. Translated: CAWRETGRNQETQYF.

This clone has a single count. The chain carries TRBV2 and TRBJ2-7; 7 bases are shared with TRBD1. This CDR3 comprises 15 residues. The junction had 13 bases not matched to a gene; V was cut back by 7 bases and J by 4 bases. Germline V gene data show CDR1 as SNHLY and CDR2 as FYNNEI. The CDR3 DNA sequence: TGTGCCAGCAAAGCTCCCCGACAGGGTCGGTACGAGCAGTACTTC. Its protein product is CASKAPRQGRYEQYF.

The sample holds a few counts of this clone. The chain carries TRBV2 and TRBJ1-5, with D unresolved. Trimming shortened V by 5 bases and J by 6 bases, and 8 bases separated the two germline ends. Germline CDR1 reads SNHLY; CDR2 reads FYNNEI. The CDR3 covers 12 residues. The CDR3 sequence is CASSPGVQPQHF. The CDR3 nucleotides read TGTGCCAGCAGTCCCGGGGTTCAGCCCCAGCATTTT.

V and J are TRBV5-6 and TRBJ2-7; 7 bases are shared with TRBD1. The CDR3 is 14 residues long. Per the germline V gene, CDR1 is SGHDT and CDR2 is YYEEEE. The V segment lost 1 base and the J segment 9 bases; nucleotides outside the gene matches: 10. CDR3 nucleotide sequence: TGTGCCAGCAGCTTGACAGGGGCTTTTACGAGGCAGTACTTC. It specifies CASSLTGAFTRQYF.